This entry concerns a single T cell receptor beta chain. This entry comes from a study of blood T cell repertoires in COVID-19. As for the study in general: Samples taken during acute and convalescent COVID-19 were collected in the United States, Italy and Spain. Sample material is recorded as cDNA or gDNA derived from T cells, B-cell-depleted T cells, or PBMCs.

Libraries were prepared by immunoSEQ multiplex PCR; TCRdb keeps only in-frame clonotypes and omits some of them. Found here are 200,000 to 250,000 clones, about nine tenths of them singletons; the top ten hold 2% to 3%. V dropped 5 bases and J dropped 6; count of bases not matched to a gene: 5. Germline values: CDR1 MGHDK, CDR2 SYGVNS. The CDR3 length is 13 residues. The chain employs TRBV25-1 and TRBJ1-2, with 8 bases fitting TRBD1. The sequence was obtained from a man younger than 40 with COVID-19, enrolled during active disease. Sample: peripheral blood. The CDR3 DNA reads as TGTGCCAGCAGTACTCGACAGGGGAATGGCTACACCTTC. It is translated as CASSTRQGNGYTF.